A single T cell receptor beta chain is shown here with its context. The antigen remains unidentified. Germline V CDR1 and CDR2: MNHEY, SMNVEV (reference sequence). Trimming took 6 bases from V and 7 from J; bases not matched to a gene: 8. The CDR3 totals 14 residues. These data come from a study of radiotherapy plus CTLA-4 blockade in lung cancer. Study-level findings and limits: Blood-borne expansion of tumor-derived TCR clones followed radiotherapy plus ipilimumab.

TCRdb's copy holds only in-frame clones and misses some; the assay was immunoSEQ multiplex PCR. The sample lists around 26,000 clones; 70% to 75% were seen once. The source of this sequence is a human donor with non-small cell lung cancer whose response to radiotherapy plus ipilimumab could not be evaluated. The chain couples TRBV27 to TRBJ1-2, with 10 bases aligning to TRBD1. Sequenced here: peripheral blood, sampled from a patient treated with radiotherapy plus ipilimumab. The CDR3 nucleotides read TGTGCCAGCAGCTCGGACAGGGGGTATGGTGGCTACACCTTC. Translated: CASSSDRGYGGYTF.